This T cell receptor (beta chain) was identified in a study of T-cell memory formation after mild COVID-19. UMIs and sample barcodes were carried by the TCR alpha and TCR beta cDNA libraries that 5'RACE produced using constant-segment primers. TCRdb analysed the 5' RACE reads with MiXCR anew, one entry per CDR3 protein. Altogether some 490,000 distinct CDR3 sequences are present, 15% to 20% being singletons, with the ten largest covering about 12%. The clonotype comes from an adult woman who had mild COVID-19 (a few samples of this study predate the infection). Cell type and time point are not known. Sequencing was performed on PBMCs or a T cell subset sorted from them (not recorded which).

The CDR3 DNA reads TGTGCCAGCAGTGGGGGGATGGGTAGATACTACGAGCAGTACTTC. Translated, it gives CASSGGMGRYYEQYF. V is TRBV25-1 and J is TRBJ2-7; either TRBD1 or TRBD2 may supply D (5 bases each). The ends were cut back, 4 bases at V and 3 bases at J, with 16 bases in the middle. CDR1 is MGHDK and CDR2 is SYGVNS in the germline V gene. The CDR3 has 15 amino acids.